This is a list of T cell receptor beta chains from one sample in a study of blood T cell repertoires in COVID-19. Clones were read by immunoSEQ multiplex PCR, and TCRdb kept only the in-frame ones, dropping some. This table has just over 70,000 clones, more than 75% appearing once. The sequencing input was peripheral blood. The receptors were sampled from a human donor in a cohort sampled during active COVID-19. The CDR3 runs from the conserved cysteine through the conserved F or W. A D gene is named only where the DNA matches it firmly.

V: TRBV11-2
J: TRBJ2-7
D: -
CDR3: CASSRPGVAGPFEQYF

V: TRBV7-6
J: TRBJ2-7
D: TRBD2
CDR3: CASSPSGGAYEQYF

V: TRBV27
J: TRBJ2-7
D: -
CDR3: CATSRPRGEQYF

V: TRBV2
J: TRBJ1-2
D: -
CDR3: CASSERTASINSYGYTF

V: TRBV4-3
J: TRBJ1-6
D: -
CDR3: CASSRAGTSDGPLHF

V: TRBV2
J: TRBJ2-6
D: -
CDR3: CASSRGGANVLTF

V: TRBV10-2
J: TRBJ1-6
D: TRBD1
CDR3: CASSGGTGGRNSPLHF

V: TRBV18
J: TRBJ2-5
D: -
CDR3: CASSPPGGVPETQYF

V: TRBV29-1
J: TRBJ1-3
D: -
CDR3: CSVESMSSGNTIYF

V: TRBV10-3
J: TRBJ2-7
D: -
CDR3: CATNSPTVREQYF

V: TRBV11-2
J: TRBJ1-1
D: TRBD1
CDR3: CASSPGTGRTNTEAFF

V: TRBV27
J: TRBJ1-2
D: -
CDR3: CASSQRGEGRYYGYTF

V: TRBV2
J: TRBJ1-4
D: -
CDR3: CASSVDGYGLFF

V: TRBV4-2
J: TRBJ2-7
D: TRBD1
CDR3: CASSQHRDRDFYEQYF

V: TRBV2
J: TRBJ2-7
D: TRBD1
CDR3: CASSWDRAYEQYF

V: TRBV28
J: TRBJ1-1
D: TRBD1
CDR3: CASTMTGLNTEAFF

V: TRBV29-1
J: TRBJ2-7
D: -
CDR3: CSVVKVWESYEQYF

V: TRBV19
J: TRBJ2-7
D: -
CDR3: CASSIVDASEQYF

V: TRBV2
J: TRBJ1-1
D: TRBD1
CDR3: CASTSGRQGGLNTEAFF

V: TRBV20-1
J: TRBJ1-2
D: -
CDR3: CSARAYGYTF

V: TRBV9
J: TRBJ2-6
D: -
CDR3: CASSVETGRGANVLTF

V: TRBV11-2
J: TRBJ1-4
D: -
CDR3: CASSLDPSNEKLFF

V: TRBV11-2
J: TRBJ1-2
D: -
CDR3: CASSSSRGRVDDHGYTF

V: TRBV7-6
J: TRBJ1-1
D: -
CDR3: CASSFPGNTEAFF

V: TRBV6-5
J: TRBJ1-1
D: -
CDR3: CASTPRERPEAFF

V: TRBV2
J: TRBJ1-1
D: -
CDR3: CASTREGLNTEAFF

V: TRBV27
J: TRBJ2-7
D: TRBD2
CDR3: CASSPTPGLAGITYEQYF

V: TRBV10-3
J: TRBJ2-5
D: TRBD2
CDR3: CAINRAGGSLETQYF

V: TRBV6-5
J: TRBJ1-2
D: -
CDR3: CASSPSRTAWGGYTF

V: TRBV5-8
J: TRBJ1-1
D: -
CDR3: CASSKKGLSASRAFF

V: TRBV5-1
J: TRBJ1-1
D: TRBD1
CDR3: CASSLDGQGNTEAFF

V: TRBV5-4
J: TRBJ1-1
D: -
CDR3: CASSLNRDTHTEAFF

V: TRBV12-3/TRBV12-4
J: TRBJ1-2
D: TRBD1
CDR3: CASSLGDSAYTF

V: TRBV6-5
J: TRBJ2-6
D: TRBD1
CDR3: CASSSQGAGANVLTF

V: TRBV7-9
J: TRBJ1-6
D: -
CDR3: CASSLQGSNSPLHF

V: TRBV5-1
J: TRBJ1-6
D: -
CDR3: CASSFGGAARTSPLHF

V: TRBV2
J: TRBJ2-5
D: -
CDR3: CASLEGGGGKTQYF

V: TRBV5-1
J: TRBJ1-1
D: -
CDR3: CASSFTQGNTEAFF

V: TRBV4-1
J: TRBJ1-2
D: TRBD1
CDR3: CASSQGQGGYGYTF

V: TRBV28
J: TRBJ1-1
D: -
CDR3: CASSFNPMNTEAFF